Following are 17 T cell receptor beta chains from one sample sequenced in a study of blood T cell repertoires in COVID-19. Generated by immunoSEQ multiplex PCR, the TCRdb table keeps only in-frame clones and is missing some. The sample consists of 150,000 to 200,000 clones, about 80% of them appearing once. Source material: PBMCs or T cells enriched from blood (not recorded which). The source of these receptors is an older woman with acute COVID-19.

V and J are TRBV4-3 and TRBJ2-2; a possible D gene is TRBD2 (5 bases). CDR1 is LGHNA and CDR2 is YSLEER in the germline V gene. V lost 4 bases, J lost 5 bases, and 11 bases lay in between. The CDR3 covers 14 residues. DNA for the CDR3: TGCGCCAGCAGCCCGAGGGAGTTAACCGGGGAGCTGTTTTTT. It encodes CASSPRELTGELFF.

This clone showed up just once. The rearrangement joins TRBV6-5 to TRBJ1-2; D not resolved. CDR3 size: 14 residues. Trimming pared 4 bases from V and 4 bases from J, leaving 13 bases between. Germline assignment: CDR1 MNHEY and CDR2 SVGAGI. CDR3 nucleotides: TGTGCCAGCAGTTCCTTCACAGACCTCTATGGCTACACCTTC. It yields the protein CASSSFTDLYGYTF.

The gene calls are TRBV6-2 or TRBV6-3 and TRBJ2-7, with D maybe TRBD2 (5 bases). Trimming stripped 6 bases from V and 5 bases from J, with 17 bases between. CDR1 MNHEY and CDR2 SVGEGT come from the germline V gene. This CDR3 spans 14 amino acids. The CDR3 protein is CASSPGSGENEQYV. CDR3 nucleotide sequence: TGTGCCAGCAGCCCTGGAAGCGGTGAAAACGAGCAGTACGTC.

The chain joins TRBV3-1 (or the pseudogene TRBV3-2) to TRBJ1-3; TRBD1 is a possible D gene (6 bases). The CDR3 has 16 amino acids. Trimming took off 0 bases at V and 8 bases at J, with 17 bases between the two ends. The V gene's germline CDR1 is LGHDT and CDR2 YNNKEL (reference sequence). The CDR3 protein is CASSQDLGGARDTIYF. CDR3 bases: TGTGCCAGCAGCCAAGATCTAGGGGGGGCCAGAGACACCATATATTTT.

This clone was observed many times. The CDR3 bases are TGCGCCAGCAGCGGGACAGTGTTAGATACGCAGTATTTT. Protein product: CASSGTVLDTQYF. The chain recombines TRBV10-2 with TRBJ2-3, with 7 bases that match TRBD1. V was pared by 6 bases and J by 5 bases, with 5 bases of the junction left unmatched. Germline V gives CDR1 WSHSY, CDR2 SAAADI. This CDR3 comprises 13 residues.

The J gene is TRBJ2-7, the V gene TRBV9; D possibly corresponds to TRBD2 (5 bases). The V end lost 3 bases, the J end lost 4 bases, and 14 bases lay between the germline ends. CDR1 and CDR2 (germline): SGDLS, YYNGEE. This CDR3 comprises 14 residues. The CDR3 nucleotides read TGTGCCAGCAGCGCGACGCAGGACTCTTACGAGCAGTACGTC. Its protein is CASSATQDSYEQYV.

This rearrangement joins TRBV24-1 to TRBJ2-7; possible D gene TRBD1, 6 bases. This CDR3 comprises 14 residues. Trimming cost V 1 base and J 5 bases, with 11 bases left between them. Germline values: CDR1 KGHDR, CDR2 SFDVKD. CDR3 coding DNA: TGTGCCACCAGTGATTTTCCACAGGGCCACGAGCAGTACTTC. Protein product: CATSDFPQGHEQYF.

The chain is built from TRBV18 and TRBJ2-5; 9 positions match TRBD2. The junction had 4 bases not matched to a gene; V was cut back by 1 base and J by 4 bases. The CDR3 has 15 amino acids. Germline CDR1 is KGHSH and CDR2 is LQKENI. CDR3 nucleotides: TGTGCCAGCTCACCACTAGCGGGAGCGGCAGAGACCCAGTACTTC. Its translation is CASSPLAGAAETQYF. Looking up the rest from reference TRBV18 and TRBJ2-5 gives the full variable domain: NAGVMQNPRHLVRRRGQEARLRCSPMKGHSHVYWYRQLPEEGLKFMVYLQKENIIDESGMPKERFSAEFPKEGPSILRIQQVVRGDSAAYFCASSPLAGAAETQYFGPGTRLLVL.

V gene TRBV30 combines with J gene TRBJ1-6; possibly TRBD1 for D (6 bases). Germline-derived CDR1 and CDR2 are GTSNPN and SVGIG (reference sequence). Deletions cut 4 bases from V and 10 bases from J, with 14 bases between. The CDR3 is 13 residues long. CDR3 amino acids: CAWTKKQGSPLHF. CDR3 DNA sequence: TGTGCCTGGACCAAAAAACAGGGCTCACCCCTCCACTTT.

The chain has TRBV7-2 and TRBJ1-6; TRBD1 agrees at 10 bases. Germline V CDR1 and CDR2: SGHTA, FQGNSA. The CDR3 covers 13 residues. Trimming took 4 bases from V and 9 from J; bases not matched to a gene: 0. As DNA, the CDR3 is TGTGCCAGCAGCTGGACAGGGGGTTCACCCCTCCACTTT. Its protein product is CASSWTGGSPLHF. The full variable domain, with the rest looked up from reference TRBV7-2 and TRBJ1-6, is GAGVSQSPSNKVTEKGKDVELRCDPISGHTALYWYRQSLGQGLEFLIYFQGNSAPDKSGLPSDRFSAERTGGSVSTLTIQRTQQEDSAVYLCASSWTGGSPLHFGNGTRLTVT.

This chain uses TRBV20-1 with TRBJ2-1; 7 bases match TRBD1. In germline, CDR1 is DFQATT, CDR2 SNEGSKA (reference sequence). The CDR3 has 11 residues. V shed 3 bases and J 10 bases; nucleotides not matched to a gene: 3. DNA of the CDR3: TGCAGTGCTAGTGGCAGGGGGGAGCAGTTCTTC. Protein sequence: CSASGRGEQFF.

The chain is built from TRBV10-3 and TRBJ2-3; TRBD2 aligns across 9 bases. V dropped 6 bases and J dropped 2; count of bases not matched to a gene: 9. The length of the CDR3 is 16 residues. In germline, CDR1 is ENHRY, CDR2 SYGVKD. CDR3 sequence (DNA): TGTGCCATCAGGACGTTACCTAGCGGGGACACAGATACGCAGTATTTT. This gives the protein CAIRTLPSGDTDTQYF.

Here the CDR3 DNA reads TGTGCCAGCAGCCCCGCGGGGGGAGGGGCAATATACGAGCAGTACTTC. Translation gives CASSPAGGGAIYEQYF. The chain uses TRBV7-2 and TRBJ2-7; 8 positions agree with TRBD2. The CDR3 loop spans 16 amino acids. The J segment lost 4 bases and the V segment lost 5 bases, leaving 13 bases of the junction unmatched. Germline-derived CDR1 and CDR2 are SGHTA and FQGNSA.

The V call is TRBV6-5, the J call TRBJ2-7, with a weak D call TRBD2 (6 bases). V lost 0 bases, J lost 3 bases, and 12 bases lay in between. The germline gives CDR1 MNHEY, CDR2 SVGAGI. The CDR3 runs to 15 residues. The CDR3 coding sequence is TGTGCCAGCAGTTACTCGACTCGACTAGTCTACGAGCAGTACTTC. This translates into CASSYSTRLVYEQYF.

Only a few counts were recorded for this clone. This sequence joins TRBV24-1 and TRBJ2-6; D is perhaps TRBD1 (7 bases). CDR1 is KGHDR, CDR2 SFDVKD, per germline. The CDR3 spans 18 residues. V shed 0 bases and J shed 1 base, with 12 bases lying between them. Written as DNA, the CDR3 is TGTGCCACCAGTGATTTGAGGCAGGGGGGTTCTGGGGCCAACGTCCTGACTTTC. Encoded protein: CATSDLRQGGSGANVLTF.

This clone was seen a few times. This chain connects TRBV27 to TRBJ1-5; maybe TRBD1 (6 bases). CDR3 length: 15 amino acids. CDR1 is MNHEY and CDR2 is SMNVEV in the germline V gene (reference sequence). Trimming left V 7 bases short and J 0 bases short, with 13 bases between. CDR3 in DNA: TGTGCCAGCAAATTGACAGGAGATAGCAATCAGCCCCAGCATTTT. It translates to CASKLTGDSNQPQHF.

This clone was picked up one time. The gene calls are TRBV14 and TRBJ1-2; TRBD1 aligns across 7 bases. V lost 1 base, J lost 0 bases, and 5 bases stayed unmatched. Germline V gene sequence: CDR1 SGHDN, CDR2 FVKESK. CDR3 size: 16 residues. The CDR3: CASSQVWGQTNYGYTF. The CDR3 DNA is TGTGCCAGCAGCCAAGTATGGGGACAGACTAACTATGGCTACACCTTC.